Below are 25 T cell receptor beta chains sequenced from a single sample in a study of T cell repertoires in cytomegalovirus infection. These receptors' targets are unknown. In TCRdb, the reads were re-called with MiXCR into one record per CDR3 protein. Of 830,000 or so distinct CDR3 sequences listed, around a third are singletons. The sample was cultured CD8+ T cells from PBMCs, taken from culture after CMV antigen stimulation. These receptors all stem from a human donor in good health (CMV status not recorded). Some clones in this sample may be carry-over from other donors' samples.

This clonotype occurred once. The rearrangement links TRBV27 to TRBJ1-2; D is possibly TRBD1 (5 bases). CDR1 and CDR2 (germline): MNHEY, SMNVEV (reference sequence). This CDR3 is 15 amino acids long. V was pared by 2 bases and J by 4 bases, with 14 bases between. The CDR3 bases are TGTGCCAGCAGTTTAGAAAAGGGGCGCCTCTATGGCTACACCTTC. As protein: CASSLEKGRLYGYTF.

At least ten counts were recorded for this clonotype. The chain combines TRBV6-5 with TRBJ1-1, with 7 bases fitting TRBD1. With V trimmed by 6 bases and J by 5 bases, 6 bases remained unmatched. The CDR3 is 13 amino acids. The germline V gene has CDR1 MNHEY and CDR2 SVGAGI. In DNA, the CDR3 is TGTGCCAGCAGCTACAGGGGAGGAACTGAAGCTTTCTTT. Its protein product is CASSYRGGTEAFF.

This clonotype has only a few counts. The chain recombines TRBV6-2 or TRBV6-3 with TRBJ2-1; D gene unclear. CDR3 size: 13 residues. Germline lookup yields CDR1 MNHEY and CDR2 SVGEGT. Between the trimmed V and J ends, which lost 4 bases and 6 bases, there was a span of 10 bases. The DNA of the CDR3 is TGTGCCAGCAGTTTCGTAAGGGCCAATGAGCAGTTCTTC. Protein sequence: CASSFVRANEQFF.

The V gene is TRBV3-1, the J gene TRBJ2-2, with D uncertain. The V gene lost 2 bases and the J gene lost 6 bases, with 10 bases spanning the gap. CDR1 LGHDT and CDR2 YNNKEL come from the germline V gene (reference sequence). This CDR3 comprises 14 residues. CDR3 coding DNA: TGTGCCAGCAGCCAATCAGGAACCTCCGGGGAGCTGTTTTTT. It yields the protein CASSQSGTSGELFF.

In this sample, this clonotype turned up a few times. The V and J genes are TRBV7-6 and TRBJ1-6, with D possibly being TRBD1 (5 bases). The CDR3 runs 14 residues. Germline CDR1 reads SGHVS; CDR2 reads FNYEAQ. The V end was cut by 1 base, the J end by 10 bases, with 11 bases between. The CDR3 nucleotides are TGTGCCAGCAGCTTAGGGGGACTTCAATCACCCCTCCACTTT. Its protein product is CASSLGGLQSPLHF.

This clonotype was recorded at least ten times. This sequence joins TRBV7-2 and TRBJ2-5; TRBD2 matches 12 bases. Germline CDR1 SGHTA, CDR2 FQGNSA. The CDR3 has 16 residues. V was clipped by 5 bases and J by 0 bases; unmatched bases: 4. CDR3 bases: TGTGCCAGCAGCCCCGGGACTAGCGGGTACCAAGAGACCCAGTACTTC. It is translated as CASSPGTSGYQETQYF.

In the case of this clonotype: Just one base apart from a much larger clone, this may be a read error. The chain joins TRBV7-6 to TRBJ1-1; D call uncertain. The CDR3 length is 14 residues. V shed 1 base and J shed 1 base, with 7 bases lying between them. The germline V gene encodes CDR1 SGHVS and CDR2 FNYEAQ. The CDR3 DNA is TGTGCCAGCAGCTTAGAAACGACGAACACTGAAGCTTTCTTT. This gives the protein CASSLETTNTEAFF.

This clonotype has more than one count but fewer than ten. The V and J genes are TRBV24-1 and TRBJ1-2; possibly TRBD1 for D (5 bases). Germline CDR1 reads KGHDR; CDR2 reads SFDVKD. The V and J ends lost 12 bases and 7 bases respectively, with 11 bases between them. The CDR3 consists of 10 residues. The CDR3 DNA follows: TGTGCCGGCGGGACCGGTGGCTACACCTTC. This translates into CAGGTGGYTF.

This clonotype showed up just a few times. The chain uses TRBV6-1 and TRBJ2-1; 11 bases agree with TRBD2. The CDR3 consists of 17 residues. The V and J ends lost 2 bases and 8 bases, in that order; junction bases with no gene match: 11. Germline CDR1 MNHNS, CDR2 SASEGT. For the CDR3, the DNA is TGTGCCAGCAGTGAAAAGACTAGCGGGGCTTCCTGGCATGAGCAGTTCTTC. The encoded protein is CASSEKTSGASWHEQFF.

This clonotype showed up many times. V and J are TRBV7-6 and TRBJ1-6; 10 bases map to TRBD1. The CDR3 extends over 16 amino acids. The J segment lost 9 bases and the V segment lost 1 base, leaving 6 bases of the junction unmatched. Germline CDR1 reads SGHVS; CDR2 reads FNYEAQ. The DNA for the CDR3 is TGTGCCAGCAGCTTAGTAAAGGGACAGGGGCCTTCACCCCTCCACTTT. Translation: CASSLVKGQGPSPLHF.

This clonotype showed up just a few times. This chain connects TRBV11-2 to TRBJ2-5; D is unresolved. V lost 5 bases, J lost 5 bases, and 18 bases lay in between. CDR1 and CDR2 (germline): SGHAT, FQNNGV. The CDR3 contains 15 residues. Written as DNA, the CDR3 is TGTGCCAGCAGCCCCTATTTTCCCGGCCGGGAGACCCAGTACTTC. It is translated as CASSPYFPGRETQYF.

CDR3 coding DNA: TGTGCCAGCAGTTACTCGGGTCATACCCTCTCCTACGAGCAGTACGTC. It translates to CASSYSGHTLSYEQYV. The chain employs TRBV6-2 or TRBV6-3 and TRBJ2-7; D not certain. Germline CDR1 MNHEY, CDR2 SVGEGT. This CDR3 has 16 amino acids. Trimming removed 0 bases from V and 0 bases from J, with 12 bases in between.

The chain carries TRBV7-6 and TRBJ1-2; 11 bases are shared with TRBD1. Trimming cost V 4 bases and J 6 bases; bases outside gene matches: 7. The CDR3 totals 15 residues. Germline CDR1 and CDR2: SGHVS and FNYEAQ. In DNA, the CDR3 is TGTGCCAGCAGCTCCCGGACAGGGGGCCGAGATGGCTACACCTTC. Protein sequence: CASSSRTGGRDGYTF.

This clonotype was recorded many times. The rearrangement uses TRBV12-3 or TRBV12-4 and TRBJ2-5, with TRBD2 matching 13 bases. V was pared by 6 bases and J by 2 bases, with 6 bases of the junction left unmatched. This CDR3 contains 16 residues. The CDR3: CASSLGLAGDQETQYF. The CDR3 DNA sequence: TGTGCCAGCAGCCTCGGACTAGCGGGGGATCAAGAGACCCAGTACTTC.

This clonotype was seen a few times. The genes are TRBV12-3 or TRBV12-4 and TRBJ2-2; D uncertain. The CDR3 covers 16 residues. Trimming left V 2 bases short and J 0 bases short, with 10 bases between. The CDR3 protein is CASSLPVDANTGELFF. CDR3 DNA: TGTGCCAGCAGTTTACCCGTAGACGCGAACACCGGGGAGCTGTTTTTT.

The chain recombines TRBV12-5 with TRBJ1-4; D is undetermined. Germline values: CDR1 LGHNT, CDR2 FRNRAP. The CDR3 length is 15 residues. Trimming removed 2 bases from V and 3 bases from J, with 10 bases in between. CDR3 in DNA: TGTGCTAGTGGTTTGTATCCCGAGTCTAATGAAAAACTGTTTTTT. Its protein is CASGLYPESNEKLFF.

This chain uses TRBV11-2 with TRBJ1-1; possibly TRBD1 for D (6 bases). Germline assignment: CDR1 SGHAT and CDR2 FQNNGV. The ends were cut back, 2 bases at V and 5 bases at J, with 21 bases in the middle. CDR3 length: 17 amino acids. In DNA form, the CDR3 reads TGTGCCAGCAGCTTACTCCCCCCAGGGGCGGGAAGGACTGAAGCTTTCTTT. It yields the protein CASSLLPPGAGRTEAFF.

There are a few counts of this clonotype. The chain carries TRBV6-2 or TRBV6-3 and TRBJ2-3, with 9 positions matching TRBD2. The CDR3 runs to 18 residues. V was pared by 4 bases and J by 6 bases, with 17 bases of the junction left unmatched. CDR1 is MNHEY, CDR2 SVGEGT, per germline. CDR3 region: CASSFAPGGGEKRDTQYF. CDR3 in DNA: TGTGCCAGCAGTTTTGCCCCCGGCGGGGGGGAGAAGAGGGATACGCAGTATTTT.

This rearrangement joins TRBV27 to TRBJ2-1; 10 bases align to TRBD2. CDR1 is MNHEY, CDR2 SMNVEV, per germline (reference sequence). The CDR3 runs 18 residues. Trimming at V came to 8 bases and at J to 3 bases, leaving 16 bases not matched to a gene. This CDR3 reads CASGSLGASGGHYNEQFF. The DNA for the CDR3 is TGTGCCAGCGGAAGTCTTGGGGCTAGCGGGGGCCACTACAATGAGCAGTTCTTC.

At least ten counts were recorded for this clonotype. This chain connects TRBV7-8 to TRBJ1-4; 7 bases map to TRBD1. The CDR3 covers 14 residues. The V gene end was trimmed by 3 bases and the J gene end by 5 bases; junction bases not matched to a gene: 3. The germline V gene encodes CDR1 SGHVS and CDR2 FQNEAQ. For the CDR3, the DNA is TGTGCCAGCAGCTTCCGGGACAGAAATGAAAAACTGTTTTTT. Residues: CASSFRDRNEKLFF.

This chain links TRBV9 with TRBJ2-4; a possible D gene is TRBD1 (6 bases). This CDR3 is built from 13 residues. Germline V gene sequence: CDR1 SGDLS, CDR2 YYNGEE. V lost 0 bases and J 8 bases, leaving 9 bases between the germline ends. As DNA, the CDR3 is TGTGCCAGCAGCGTAGAAGGGGGAGACATTCAGTACTTC. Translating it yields CASSVEGGDIQYF.

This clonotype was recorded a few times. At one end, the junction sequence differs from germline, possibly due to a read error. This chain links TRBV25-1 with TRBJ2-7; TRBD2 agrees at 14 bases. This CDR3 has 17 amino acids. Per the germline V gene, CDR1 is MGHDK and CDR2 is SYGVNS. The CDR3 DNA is TGTGCCAGCAGTGAATTTTTTGGGGGACTAGCGGGGGCCTCTATCCACTTC. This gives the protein CASSEFFGGLAGASIHF.

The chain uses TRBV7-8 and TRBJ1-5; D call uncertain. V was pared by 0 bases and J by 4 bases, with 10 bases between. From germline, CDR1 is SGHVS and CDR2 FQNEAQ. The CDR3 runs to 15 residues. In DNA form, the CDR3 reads TGTGCCAGCAGCTTAGCCTCGGGAACGAATCAGCCCCAGCATTTT. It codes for CASSLASGTNQPQHF. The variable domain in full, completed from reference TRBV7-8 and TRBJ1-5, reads GAGVSQSPRYKVAKRGQDVALRCDPISGHVSLFWYQQALGQGPEFLTYFQNEAQLDKSGLPSDRFFAERPEGSVSTLKIQRTQQEDSAVYLCASSLASGTNQPQHFGDGTRLSIL.

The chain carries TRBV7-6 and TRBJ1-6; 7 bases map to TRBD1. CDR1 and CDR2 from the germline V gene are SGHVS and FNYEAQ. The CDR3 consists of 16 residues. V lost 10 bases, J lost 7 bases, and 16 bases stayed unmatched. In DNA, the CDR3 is TGTGCCAACAGTTTTTTGGGAGAGGGGGCGAATTCACCCCTCCACTTT. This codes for CANSFLGEGANSPLHF.

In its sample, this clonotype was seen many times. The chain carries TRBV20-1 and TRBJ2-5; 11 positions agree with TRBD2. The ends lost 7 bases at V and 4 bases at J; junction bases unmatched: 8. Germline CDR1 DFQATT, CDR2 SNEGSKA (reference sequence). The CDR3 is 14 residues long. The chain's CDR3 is CSGGSGGALETQYF. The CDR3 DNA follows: TGCAGTGGGGGTAGCGGGGGGGCCCTAGAGACCCAGTACTTC.